The 7 T cell receptor beta chains reported below all come from one sample, sequenced in a study of blood T cells in healthy people across ages. The authors ran a second PCR of roughly 6 to 12 cycles using a sample-barcoded 5' primer and a J-beta primer mix. MiXCR, run by TCRdb on the 5' RACE reads, gives a single entry per CDR3 protein. The data show under 1,000,000 distinct CDR3 sequences, with about 36% seen just once and about an eighth held by the top ten. The specimen was blood. The receptor set was obtained from a man between 18 and 35 years old in good health.

This clonotype was seen more than once but under ten times. This sequence joins TRBV9 and TRBJ2-1; TRBD2 aligns across 9 bases. The CDR3 extends over 15 amino acids. V lost 0 bases and J lost 6; bases outside the gene matches: 4. Germline CDR1 reads SGDLS; CDR2 reads YYNGEE. In nucleotides, the CDR3 is TGTGCCAGCAGCGTAGGCGGGGGGGGTATCAATGAGCAGTTCTTC. Translation: CASSVGGGGINEQFF.

The sample holds a few counts of this clonotype. The chain uses TRBV20-1 and TRBJ1-2; perhaps TRBD1 as D (5 bases). V lost 6 bases to trimming and J lost 7 bases, with 12 bases between them. The CDR3 has 11 amino acids. Per germline, CDR1 DFQATT and CDR2 SNEGSKA (reference sequence). In DNA form, the CDR3 reads TGCAGTGCCCCCGGGGGAAGTGGCTACACCTTC. The encoded protein is CSAPGGSGYTF.

This clonotype was observed many times. The chain couples TRBV11-1 to TRBJ2-7; tentative D call: TRBD1 (6 bases). Trimming pared 5 bases from V and 2 bases from J, leaving 16 bases between. The CDR3 spans 15 residues. In germline, CDR1 is SGHAT, CDR2 FQDESV (reference sequence). CDR3 bases: TGTGCCAGCAGCCCTCGCCAGGGGCGAACCTACGAGCAGTACTTC. Its protein is CASSPRQGRTYEQYF. Based on the CDR3 plus reference TRBV11-1 and TRBJ2-7, the full variable domain is EAEVAQSPRYKITEKSQAVAFWCDPISGHATLYWYRQILGQGPELLVQFQDESVVDDSQLPKDRFSAERLKGVDSTLKIQPAELGDSAMYLCASSPRQGRTYEQYFGPGTRLTVT.

The V call is TRBV6-5, the J call TRBJ1-1; D perhaps matches TRBD1 (6 bases). V was trimmed by 4 bases and J by 0 bases, leaving 15 bases between them. CDR1 and CDR2 from the germline V gene are MNHEY and SVGAGI. This CDR3 has 16 amino acids. DNA of the CDR3: TGTGCCAGCAGTTCCAGGGGAGGACTAATGAACACTGAAGCTTTCTTT. It yields the protein CASSSRGGLMNTEAFF.

This clonotype was seen a few times. The gene calls are TRBV7-2 and TRBJ2-3; 9 bases line up with TRBD2. CDR3 length: 14 residues. The germline gives CDR1 SGHTA, CDR2 FQGNSA. The V and J ends lost 8 bases and 4 bases, in that order; junction bases with no gene match: 7. The CDR3 loop reads CASQRAGGPDTQYF. The CDR3 nucleotides read TGTGCCAGCCAAAGGGCGGGGGGGCCAGATACGCAGTATTTT.

The rearrangement uses TRBV29-1 and TRBJ2-5; 7 positions match TRBD1. The J call is doubtful: the DNA matches TRBJ2-7 better. Germline CDR1 SQVTM, CDR2 ANQGSEA. The CDR3 is 14 residues long. CDR3 DNA: TGCAGCGTTATTGACCTCAGGGGGATCTACGAGCAGTACTTC. It yields the protein CSVIDLRGIYEQYF.

This clonotype was seen ten or more times. This sequence joins TRBV20-1 and TRBJ1-2; 7 bases are a match to TRBD1. Germline values: CDR1 DFQATT, CDR2 SNEGSKA (reference sequence). The CDR3 length is 15 residues. Trimming at V came to 3 bases and at J to 1 base, leaving 8 bases not matched to a gene. The CDR3 sequence: CSARAPGQRNYGYTF. The CDR3 coding sequence is TGCAGTGCTAGGGCACCGGGACAGCGTAACTATGGCTACACCTTC.